The clone carrying this T cell receptor beta chain was recorded many times. What it recognizes is unknown. Study outcomes and limitations: Greatest tumor Treg TCR overlap was with tumor naive CD4+ cells.

Germline-derived CDR1 and CDR2 are MNHEY and SVGAGI. The V and J ends lost 4 bases and 0 bases, in that order; junction bases with no gene match: 6. The CDR3 runs 16 residues. Semi-nested PCR with Nested Universal Primer A followed constant-region reverse priming of full-length variable regions. TCRdb ran MiXCR on the 5' RACE reads and lists one entry per CDR3 protein. The table shows 60,000 to 65,000 distinct CDR3 sequences, with roughly 23% occurring only once. The origin of this receptor is a female donor with breast cancer. Source material: memory CD4+ T cells sorted from a lymph node. The subset denotes: memory CD4+ T cells, CD4+CD45RO+CD25-. The chain couples TRBV6-5 to TRBJ2-7; TRBD2 aligns across 10 bases. CDR3 sequence reads: CASSSRSGRTSYEQYF. The CDR3, as DNA: TGTGCCAGCAGTTCACGTAGCGGGAGGACCTCCTACGAGCAGTACTTC.